This T cell receptor beta chain derives from a study of T cell changes during pregnancy in multiple sclerosis. J was trimmed by 9 bases and V by 6 bases; bases with no gene match: 15. The CDR3 is made up of 15 amino acids. The germline V gene has CDR1 SGHNT and CDR2 YYREEE (reference sequence). Produced via immunoSEQ multiplex PCR; TCRdb's table is partial and in-frame only. The data hold roughly 110,000 clones, with around 92% observed a single time. This receptor was obtained from a female donor in good health, enrolled as a control in a pregnancy study. The specimen comprised peripheral blood, sampled in the third trimester of pregnancy. V is TRBV5-4 and J is TRBJ2-1; 7 nucleotides agree with TRBD2. The CDR3 DNA follows: TGTGCCAGCACCCCTCGCGGGGGTGCGGTTCGTGAGCAGTTCTTC. Protein: CASTPRGGAVREQFF.